This T cell receptor beta chain was sequenced during a study of cytomegalovirus exposure and HLA in healthy donors. Study-wide results and limits: Presence/absence analyses took donor sequencing depth as roughly uniform.

About this clone itself: The antigen remains undetermined.

PCR was performed using 60 Vbeta and 13 Jbeta primers. Clones were read by immunoSEQ multiplex PCR, and TCRdb kept only the in-frame ones, dropping some. The sample has 170,000 or so clones, approximately 80% seen once; the top ten hold 5% to 7%. This CDR3 contains 16 residues. In germline, CDR1 is SGHRS, CDR2 YFSETQ. With V trimmed by 1 base and J by 6 bases, 9 bases remained unmatched. The specimen was PBMCs. The V and J genes are TRBV5-1 and TRBJ2-2; 7 bases agree with TRBD2. The source of this sequence is a man aged 50 to 59 in good health and CMV-seropositive. This chain's CDR3 is CASSLRGAGVAGELFF. CDR3 in DNA: TGCGCCAGCAGCTTGCGAGGTGCGGGAGTGGCCGGGGAGCTGTTTTTT.